Shown below are 9 T cell receptor beta chains from a single sample sequenced in a study of T-cell reconstitution after alpha-beta-depleted transplantation in children. Construction of the TCRbeta library involved unique molecular identifiers. TCRdb reanalysed the PCR reads using MiXCR and keeps one entry per CDR3 protein. The table has about 230,000 distinct CDR3 sequences, around 9.7% seen once. This specimen consisted of PBMCs from the stem cell graft donor, obtained from the stem cell graft. The origin of the receptors is a human donor who donated a stem cell graft to a child with SCID.

This clonotype was counted many times. This chain joins TRBV27 and TRBJ2-1; TRBD1 aligns across 7 bases. V gave up 5 bases and J gave up 4 bases; unmatched junction bases: 20. This CDR3 is built from 19 residues. Per germline, CDR1 MNHEY and CDR2 SMNVEV (reference sequence). The CDR3 DNA follows: TGTGCCAGCAGTCCCTATACCCGACAGGGCAAGGAACCATACAATGAGCAGTTCTTC. Its protein product is CASSPYTRQGKEPYNEQFF.

The rearrangement joins TRBV30 to TRBJ1-6, with a tentative D call TRBD1 (5 bases). Germline V gene data show CDR1 as GTSNPN and CDR2 as SVGIG (reference sequence). The V end lost 1 base, the J end lost 7 bases, and 20 bases lay between the germline ends. CDR3 length: 17 residues. CDR3: CAWSDGTLAMENSPLHF. The CDR3 nucleotides are TGTGCCTGGAGTGACGGGACCTTAGCTATGGAAAATTCACCCCTCCACTTT.

This clonotype was seen many times. The chain has TRBV20-1 and TRBJ1-2, with a tentative D call TRBD1 (5 bases). This CDR3 has 14 residues. Germline assignment: CDR1 DFQATT and CDR2 SNEGSKA (reference sequence). V shed 0 bases and J shed 3 bases, with 11 bases lying between them. The DNA for the CDR3 is TGCAGTGCTAGAGATCAATCCAGGGACTATGGCTACACCTTC. Translating gives CSARDQSRDYGYTF.

This clonotype has a count of ten or more. V gene TRBV7-6 combines with J gene TRBJ2-3; TRBD1 aligns across 7 bases. The CDR3 consists of 14 residues. V was clipped by 5 bases and J by 5 bases; unmatched bases: 7. Germline values: CDR1 SGHVS, CDR2 FNYEAQ. The CDR3 DNA is TGTGCCAGCAGCCCTCGACAGGGCTTAGATACGCAGTATTTT. This sequence encodes CASSPRQGLDTQYF.

There are many counts of this clonotype. The chain couples TRBV20-1 to TRBJ2-3; D is uncertain. Germline V CDR1 and CDR2: DFQATT, SNEGSKA (reference sequence). V lost 8 bases, J lost 1 base, and 7 bases lay in between. This CDR3 spans 11 amino acids. CDR3 bases: TGCAGTAGGTGGGGCACAGATACGCAGTATTTT. This sequence encodes CSRWGTDTQYF.

This clonotype was recorded many times. The chain recombines TRBV20-1 with TRBJ2-2; 8 positions agree with TRBD1. There are 15 residues in the CDR3. The ends lost 5 bases at V and 4 bases at J; junction bases unmatched: 9. Germline CDR1 is DFQATT and CDR2 is SNEGSKA (reference sequence). The chain's CDR3 is CSAQTGTGGTGELFF. The CDR3 bases are TGCAGTGCTCAGACCGGGACAGGTGGCACCGGGGAGCTGTTTTTT.

Many counts were recorded for this clonotype. The chain recombines TRBV4-1 with TRBJ1-3; no firm D call. The CDR3 is 15 amino acids. Germline-derived CDR1 and CDR2 are MGHRA and YSYEKL. The germline V and J ends were trimmed by 0 bases and 4 bases, with 10 bases remaining between them. The CDR3 sequence: CASSQDEVIGNTIYF. CDR3 bases: TGCGCCAGCAGCCAAGATGAGGTGATCGGAAACACCATATATTTT.

This clonotype showed up many times. The chain couples TRBV18 to TRBJ1-5; D call uncertain. V was clipped by 3 bases and J by 0 bases, with 12 bases between them. The V gene's germline CDR1 is KGHSH and CDR2 LQKENI. CDR3 length equals 16 residues. The chain's CDR3 is CASSPSGGDSNQPQHF. CDR3 coding DNA: TGTGCCAGCTCACCCAGTGGAGGAGATAGCAATCAGCCCCAGCATTTT. Complete variable domain (other parts from reference TRBV18 and TRBJ1-5): NAGVMQNPRHLVRRRGQEARLRCSPMKGHSHVYWYRQLPEEGLKFMVYLQKENIIDESGMPKERFSAEFPKEGPSILRIQQVVRGDSAAYFCASSPSGGDSNQPQHFGDGTRLSIL.

This clonotype was seen repeatedly, ten times or more. This chain joins TRBV7-6 and TRBJ1-4, with 9 bases fitting TRBD1. With V trimmed by 1 base and J by 0 bases, 0 bases remained unmatched. The CDR3 spans 16 residues. CDR1 SGHVS and CDR2 FNYEAQ come from the germline V gene. CDR3 amino acids: CASSLGDRATNEKLFF. The CDR3 bases are TGTGCCAGCAGCTTAGGGGACAGGGCAACTAATGAAAAACTGTTTTTT. The entire variable domain, with the rest obtained from reference TRBV7-6 and TRBJ1-4, is as follows: GAGVSQSPRYKVTKRGQDVALRCDPISGHVSLYWYRQALGQGPEFLTYFNYEAQQDKSGLPNDRFSAERPEGSISTLTIQRTEQRDSAMYRCASSLGDRATNEKLFFGSGTQLSVL.